This T cell receptor beta chain came from a study of T cells in Graves' hyperthyroidism and ophthalmopathy. Study summary: The initial diagnosis was the point when peripheral blood was collected, ahead of any treatment. Overall study results and limits: Through a model of 13 V-J features, ophthalmopathy was separated from stable hyperthyroidism.

V lost 3 bases to trimming and J lost 8 bases, with 7 bases between them. Germline CDR1 reads KGHSH; CDR2 reads LQKENI. The CDR3 length is 12 residues. TCR beta CDR3 regions were amplified from RNA. The HTBI primer set drove a first-round RT-PCR of the TCR CDR3. TCRdb re-called the multiplex PCR reads with MiXCR, one entry per CDR3 protein. The sample has around 440,000 distinct CDR3 sequences, more than 15% seen once; the top ten hold 13% to 15%. Calling Graves' hyperthyroidism stable meant ophthalmopathy did not progress within 18 months. Roughly 9.1 ml of fresh peripheral blood supplied the PBMCs. This clonotype occurred many times. Its specificity is not known.

This chain joins TRBV18 and TRBJ1-4; maybe TRBD1 (5 bases). This TCR was recovered from a woman aged 18-35 years with Graves' hyperthyroidism. The sample taken for sequencing was blood. CDR3 amino acids: CASSPGTEKLFF. The CDR3 DNA reads TGTGCCAGCTCACCCGGGACGGAAAAACTGTTTTTT.